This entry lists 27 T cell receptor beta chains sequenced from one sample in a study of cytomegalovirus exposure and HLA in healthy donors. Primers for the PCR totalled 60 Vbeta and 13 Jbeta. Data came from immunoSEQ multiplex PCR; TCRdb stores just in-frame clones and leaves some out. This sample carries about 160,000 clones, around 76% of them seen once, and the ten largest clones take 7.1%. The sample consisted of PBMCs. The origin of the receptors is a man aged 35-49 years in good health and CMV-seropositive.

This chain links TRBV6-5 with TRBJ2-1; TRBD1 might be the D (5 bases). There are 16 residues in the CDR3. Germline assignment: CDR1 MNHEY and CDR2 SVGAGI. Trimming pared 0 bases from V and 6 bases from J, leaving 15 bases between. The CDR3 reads CASSYSNRQGFNEQFF. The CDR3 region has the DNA TGTGCCAGCAGTTACTCGAACCGGCAGGGCTTCAATGAGCAGTTCTTC.

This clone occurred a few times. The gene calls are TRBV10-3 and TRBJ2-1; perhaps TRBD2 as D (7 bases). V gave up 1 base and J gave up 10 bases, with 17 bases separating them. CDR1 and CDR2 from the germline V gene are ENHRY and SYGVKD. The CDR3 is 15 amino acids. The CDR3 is CAISELGGGTGEQFF. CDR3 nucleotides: TGTGCCATCAGTGAGTTGGGCGGGGGCACCGGAGAGCAGTTCTTC.

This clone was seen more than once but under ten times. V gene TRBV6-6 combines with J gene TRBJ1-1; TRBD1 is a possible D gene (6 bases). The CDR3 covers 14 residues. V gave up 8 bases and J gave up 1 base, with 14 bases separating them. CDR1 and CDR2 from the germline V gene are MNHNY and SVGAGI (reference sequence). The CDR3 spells CASRSMDRNTEAFF. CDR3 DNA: TGTGCCAGCCGGTCTATGGACAGGAACACTGAAGCTTTCTTT.

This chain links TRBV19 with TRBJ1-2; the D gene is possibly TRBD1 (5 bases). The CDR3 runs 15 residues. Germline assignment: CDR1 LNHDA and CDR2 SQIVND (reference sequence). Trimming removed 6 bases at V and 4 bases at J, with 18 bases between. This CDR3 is CASSSLIRDSYGYTF. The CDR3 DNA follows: TGTGCCAGTAGCTCACTTATACGAGACAGCTATGGCTACACCTTC.

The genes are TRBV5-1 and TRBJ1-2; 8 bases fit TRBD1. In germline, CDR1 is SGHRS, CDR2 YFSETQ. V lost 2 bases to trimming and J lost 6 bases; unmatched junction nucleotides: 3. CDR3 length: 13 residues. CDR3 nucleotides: TGCGCCAGCAGCTTACAGGGGGGAGATGGCTACACCTTC. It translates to CASSLQGGDGYTF.

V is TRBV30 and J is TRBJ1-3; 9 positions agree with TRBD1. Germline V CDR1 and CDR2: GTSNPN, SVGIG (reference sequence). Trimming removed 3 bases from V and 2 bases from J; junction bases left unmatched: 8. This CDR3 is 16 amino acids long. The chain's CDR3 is CAWSGDREGAGNTIYF. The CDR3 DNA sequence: TGTGCCTGGAGCGGGGACAGGGAAGGAGCTGGAAACACCATATATTTT.

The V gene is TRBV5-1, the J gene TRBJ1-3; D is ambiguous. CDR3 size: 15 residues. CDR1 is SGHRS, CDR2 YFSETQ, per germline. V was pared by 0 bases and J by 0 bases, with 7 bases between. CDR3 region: CASSLGPLSGNTIYF. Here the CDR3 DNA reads TGCGCCAGCAGCTTGGGGCCCCTCTCTGGAAACACCATATATTTT. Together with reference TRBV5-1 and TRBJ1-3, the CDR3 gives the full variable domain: KAGVTQTPRYLIKTRGQQVTLSCSPISGHRSVSWYQQTPGQGLQFLFEYFSETQRNKGNFPGRFSGRQFSNSRSEMNVSTLELGDSALYLCASSLGPLSGNTIYFGEGSWLTVV.

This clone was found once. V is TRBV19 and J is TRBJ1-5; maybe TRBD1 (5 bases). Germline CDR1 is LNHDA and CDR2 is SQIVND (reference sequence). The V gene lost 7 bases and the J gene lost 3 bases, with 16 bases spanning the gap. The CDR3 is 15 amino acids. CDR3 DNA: TGTGCCAGTAATAGAGAGGGGCAGGTCAATCAGCCCCAGCATTTT. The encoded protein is CASNREGQVNQPQHF.

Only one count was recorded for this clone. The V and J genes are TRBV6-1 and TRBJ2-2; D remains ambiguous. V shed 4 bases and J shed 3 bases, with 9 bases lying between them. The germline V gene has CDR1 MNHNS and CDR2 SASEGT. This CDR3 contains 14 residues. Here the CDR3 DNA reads TGTGCCAGCAGTGCAAAAACAGACACCGGGGAGCTGTTTTTT. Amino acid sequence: CASSAKTDTGELFF.

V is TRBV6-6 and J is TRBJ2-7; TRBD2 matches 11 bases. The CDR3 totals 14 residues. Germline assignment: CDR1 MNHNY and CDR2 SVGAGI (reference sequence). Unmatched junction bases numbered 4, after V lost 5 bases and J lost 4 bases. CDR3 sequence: CASSGLAGKYEQYF. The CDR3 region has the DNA TGTGCCAGCAGTGGACTAGCGGGTAAATACGAGCAGTACTTC.

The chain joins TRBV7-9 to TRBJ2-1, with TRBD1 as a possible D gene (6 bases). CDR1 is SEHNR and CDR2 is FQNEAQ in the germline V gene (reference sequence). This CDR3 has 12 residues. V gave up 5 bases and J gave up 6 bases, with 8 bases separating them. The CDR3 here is CASSQTGNEQFF. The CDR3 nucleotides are TGTGCCAGCAGCCAGACAGGCAATGAGCAGTTCTTC. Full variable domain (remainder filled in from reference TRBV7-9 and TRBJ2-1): DTGVSQNPRHKITKRGQNVTFRCDPISEHNRLYWYRQTLGQGPEFLTYFQNEAQLEKSRLLSDRFSAERPKGSFSTLEIQRTEQGDSAMYLCASSQTGNEQFFGPGTRLTVL.

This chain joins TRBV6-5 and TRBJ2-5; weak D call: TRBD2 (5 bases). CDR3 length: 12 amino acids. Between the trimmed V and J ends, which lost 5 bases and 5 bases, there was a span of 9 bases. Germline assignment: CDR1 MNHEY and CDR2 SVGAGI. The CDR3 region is CASSNGIETQYF. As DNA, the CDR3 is TGTGCCAGCAGTAACGGGATCGAGACCCAGTACTTC.

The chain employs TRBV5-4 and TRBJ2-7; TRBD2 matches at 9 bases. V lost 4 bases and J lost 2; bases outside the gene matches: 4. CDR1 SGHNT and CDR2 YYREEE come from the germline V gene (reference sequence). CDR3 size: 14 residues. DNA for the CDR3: TGTGCCAGCAGCCTAGCGGGGCAAACCTACGAGCAGTACTTC. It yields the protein CASSLAGQTYEQYF.

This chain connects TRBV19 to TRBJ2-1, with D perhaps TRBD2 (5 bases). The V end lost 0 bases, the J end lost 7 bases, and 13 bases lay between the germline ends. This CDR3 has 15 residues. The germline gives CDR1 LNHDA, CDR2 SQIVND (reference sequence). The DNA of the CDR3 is TGTGCCAGTAGTATAGAACGGGCCCGGAGGAATGAGCAGTTCTTC. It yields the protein CASSIERARRNEQFF.

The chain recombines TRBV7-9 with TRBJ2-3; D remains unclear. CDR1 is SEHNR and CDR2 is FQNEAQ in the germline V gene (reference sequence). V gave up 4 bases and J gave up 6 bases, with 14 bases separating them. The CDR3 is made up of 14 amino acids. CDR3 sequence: CASSWRELLDTQYF. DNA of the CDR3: TGTGCCAGCAGCTGGAGAGAGCTATTGGATACGCAGTATTTT.

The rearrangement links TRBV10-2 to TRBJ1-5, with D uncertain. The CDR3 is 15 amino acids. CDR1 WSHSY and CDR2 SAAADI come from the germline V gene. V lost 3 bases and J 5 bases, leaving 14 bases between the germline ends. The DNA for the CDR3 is TGCGCCAGCAGTGACCCCGGACGGGAGTATCAGCCCCAGCATTTT. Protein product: CASSDPGREYQPQHF.

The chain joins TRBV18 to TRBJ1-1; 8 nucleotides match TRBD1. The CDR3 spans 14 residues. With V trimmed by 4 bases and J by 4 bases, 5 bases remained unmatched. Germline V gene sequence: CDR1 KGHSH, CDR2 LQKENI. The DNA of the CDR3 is TGTGCCAGCTCACTAGCCGGGACAGGCACTGAAGCTTTCTTT. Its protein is CASSLAGTGTEAFF.

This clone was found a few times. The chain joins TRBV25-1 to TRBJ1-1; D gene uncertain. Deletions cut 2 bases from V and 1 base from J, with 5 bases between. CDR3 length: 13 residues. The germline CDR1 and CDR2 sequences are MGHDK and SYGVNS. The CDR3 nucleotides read TGTGCCAGCAGTGAAGAGGGGAACACTGAAGCTTTCTTT. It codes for CASSEEGNTEAFF. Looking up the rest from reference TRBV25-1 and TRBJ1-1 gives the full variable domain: EADIYQTPRYLVIGTGKKITLECSQTMGHDKMYWYQQDPGMELHLIHYSYGVNSTEKGDLSSESTVSRIRTEHFPLTLESARPSHTSQYLCASSEEGNTEAFFGQGTRLTVV.

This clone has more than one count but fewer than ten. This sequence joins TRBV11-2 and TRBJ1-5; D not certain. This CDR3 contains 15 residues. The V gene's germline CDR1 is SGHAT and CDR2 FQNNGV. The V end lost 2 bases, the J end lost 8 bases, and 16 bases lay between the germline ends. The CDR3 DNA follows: TGTGCCAGCAGCTTATGGGGTTCGGGGTCGGAGCCCCAGCATTTT. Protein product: CASSLWGSGSEPQHF.

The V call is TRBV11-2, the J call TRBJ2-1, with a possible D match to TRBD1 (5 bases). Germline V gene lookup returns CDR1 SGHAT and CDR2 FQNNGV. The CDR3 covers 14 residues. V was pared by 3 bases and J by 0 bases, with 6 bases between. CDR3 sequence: CASSFQGSYNEQFF. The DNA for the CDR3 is TGTGCCAGCAGCTTCCAGGGCTCCTACAATGAGCAGTTCTTC.

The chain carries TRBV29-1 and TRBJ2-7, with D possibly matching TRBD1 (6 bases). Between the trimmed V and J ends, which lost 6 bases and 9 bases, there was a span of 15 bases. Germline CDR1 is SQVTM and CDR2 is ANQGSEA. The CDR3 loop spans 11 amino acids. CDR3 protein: CSVRDNPWQYF. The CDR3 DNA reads TGCAGCGTCCGGGACAACCCTTGGCAGTACTTC.

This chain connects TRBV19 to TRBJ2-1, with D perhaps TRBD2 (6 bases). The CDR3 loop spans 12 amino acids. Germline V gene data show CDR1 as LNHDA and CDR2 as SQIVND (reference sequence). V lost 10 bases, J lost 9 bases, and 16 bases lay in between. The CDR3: CATGRRVSEQFF. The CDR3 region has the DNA TGTGCCACCGGGCGGAGGGTGAGTGAGCAGTTCTTC.

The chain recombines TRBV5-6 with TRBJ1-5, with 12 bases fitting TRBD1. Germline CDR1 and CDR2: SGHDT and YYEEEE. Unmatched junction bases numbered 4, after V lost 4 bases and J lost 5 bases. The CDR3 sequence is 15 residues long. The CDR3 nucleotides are TGTGCCAGCAGCCTTGGGACAGGGGGCCATCAGCCCCAGCATTTT. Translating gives CASSLGTGGHQPQHF.

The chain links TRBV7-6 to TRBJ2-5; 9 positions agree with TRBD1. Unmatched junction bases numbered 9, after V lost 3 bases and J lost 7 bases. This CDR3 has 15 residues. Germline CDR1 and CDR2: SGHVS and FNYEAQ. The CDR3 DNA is TGTGCCAGCAGCTTGGGGACAGGGCCAGAGGTGACCCAGTACTTC. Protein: CASSLGTGPEVTQYF. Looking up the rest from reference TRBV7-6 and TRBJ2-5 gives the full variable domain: GAGVSQSPRYKVTKRGQDVALRCDPISGHVSLYWYRQALGQGPEFLTYFNYEAQQDKSGLPNDRFSAERPEGSISTLTIQRTEQRDSAMYRCASSLGTGPEVTQYFGPGTRLLVL.

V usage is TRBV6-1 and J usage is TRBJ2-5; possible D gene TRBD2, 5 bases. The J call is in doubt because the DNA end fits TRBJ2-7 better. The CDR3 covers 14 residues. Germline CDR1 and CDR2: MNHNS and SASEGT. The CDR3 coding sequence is TGTGCCAGCAGTGTCCGGGATACCACCTACGAGCAGTACTTC. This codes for CASSVRDTTYEQYF.

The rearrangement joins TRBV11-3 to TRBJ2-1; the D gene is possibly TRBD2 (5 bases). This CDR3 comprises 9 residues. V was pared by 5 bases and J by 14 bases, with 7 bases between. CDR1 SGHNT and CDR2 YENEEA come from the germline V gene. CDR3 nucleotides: TGTGCCAGCAGCACGCGGGAGTTCTTC. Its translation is CASSTREFF.

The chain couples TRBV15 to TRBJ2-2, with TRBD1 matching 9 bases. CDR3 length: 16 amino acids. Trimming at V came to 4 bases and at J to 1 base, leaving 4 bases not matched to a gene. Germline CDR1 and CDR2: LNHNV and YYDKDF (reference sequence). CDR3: CATSTLGQGNTGELFF. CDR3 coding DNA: TGTGCCACCAGCACCTTGGGACAGGGGAACACCGGGGAGCTGTTTTTT.